What follows are 22 T cell receptor beta chains derived from one specimen sequenced in a study of T cells in Graves' hyperthyroidism and ophthalmopathy. Amplification yielded TCR beta CDR3 regions, with RNA transcripts as the source. The TCR CDR3 was amplified in a first-round RT-PCR using the HTBI primer set. TCRdb redid the calling of the multiplex PCR reads with MiXCR, one entry per CDR3 protein. Among hundreds of thousands of distinct CDR3 sequences listed, 17% were seen once. The sample consisted of blood. Receptor source: a woman aged 18-29 years with Graves' ophthalmopathy.

This clonotype was seen only a few times. The chain couples TRBV6-1 to TRBJ2-7, with 10 bases that match TRBD2. Germline V gives CDR1 MNHNS, CDR2 SASEGT. CDR3 length: 13 amino acids. Losses at the gene ends were 5 bases for V and 6 bases for J; bases not matched to a gene: 4. The CDR3 region is CASSLTSGPEQYF. The CDR3 nucleotides are TGTGCCAGCAGTTTGACTAGCGGGCCCGAGCAGTACTTC.

There are many counts of this clonotype. The genes are TRBV6-1 and TRBJ2-7; 11 positions match TRBD1. V shed 6 bases, J shed 3 bases, and the junction held 4 bases outside the gene matches. CDR1 and CDR2 from the germline V gene are MNHNS and SASEGT. The CDR3 consists of 14 residues. The CDR3 sequence is CASRAGQGVYEQYF. CDR3 in DNA: TGTGCCAGCAGGGCGGGACAGGGGGTCTACGAGCAGTACTTC.

There are many counts of this clonotype. The rearrangement uses TRBV6-1 and TRBJ2-7; 9 nucleotides line up with TRBD1. CDR1 is MNHNS, CDR2 SASEGT, per germline. CDR3 length: 14 amino acids. The junction had 4 bases not matched to a gene; V was cut back by 5 bases and J by 2 bases. The CDR3 loop is CASSSRQGAYEQYF. CDR3 bases: TGTGCCAGCAGTTCCCGACAGGGGGCCTACGAGCAGTACTTC.

This CDR3 reads CASSLTGTTGGDTGELFF. DNA for the CDR3: TGCGCCAGCAGCTTGACGGGGACGACAGGGGGCGACACCGGGGAGCTGTTTTTT. J is TRBJ2-2 and V is TRBV5-1, with 10 bases matching TRBD1. Germline V CDR1 and CDR2: SGHRS, YFSETQ. There are 18 residues in the CDR3. The V segment lost 1 base and the J segment 3 bases; nucleotides outside the gene matches: 9. The whole variable domain, remainder taken from reference TRBV5-1 and TRBJ2-2, is KAGVTQTPRYLIKTRGQQVTLSCSPISGHRSVSWYQQTPGQGLQFLFEYFSETQRNKGNFPGRFSGRQFSNSRSEMNVSTLELGDSALYLCASSLTGTTGGDTGELFFGEGSRLTVL.

This chain links TRBV5-5 with TRBJ2-5; 10 bases line up with TRBD1. Germline CDR1 and CDR2: SGHKS and YYEKEE (reference sequence). The trim removed 3 bases at V and 5 bases at J, leaving 7 bases unmatched. The CDR3 consists of 15 residues. The CDR3 reads CASSSTTGGGETQYF. The CDR3 nucleotides are TGTGCCAGCAGCTCCACGACAGGGGGCGGGGAGACCCAGTACTTC. Drawing the rest from reference TRBV5-5 and TRBJ2-5, the complete variable domain is DAGVTQSPTHLIKTRGQQVTLRCSPISGHKSVSWYQQVLGQGPQFIFQYYEKEERGRGNFPDRFSARQFPNYSSELNVNALLLGDSALYLCASSSTTGGGETQYFGPGTRLLVL.

This clonotype was found many times. The chain joins TRBV12-3 or TRBV12-4 to TRBJ1-2, with TRBD1 identical over 8 bases. The junction had 7 bases not matched to a gene; V was cut back by 5 bases and J by 5 bases. The CDR3 extends over 14 amino acids. The CDR3 loop reads CASSPRGLGYGYTF. The CDR3 region has the DNA TGTGCCAGCAGTCCCAGGGGGCTCGGGTATGGCTACACCTTC.

In this sample, this clonotype turned up many times. This chain joins TRBV20-1 and TRBJ2-7, with D perhaps matching TRBD1 or TRBD2 (5 bases each). This CDR3 spans 14 amino acids. CDR1 and CDR2 (germline): DFQATT, SNEGSKA (reference sequence). Trimming removed 6 bases at V and 3 bases at J, with 18 bases between. The CDR3: CSATGNWDVYEQYF. The CDR3, as DNA: TGCAGTGCAACTGGCAACTGGGACGTCTACGAGCAGTACTTC.

This clonotype was picked up a small number of times. The chain links TRBV6-2 or TRBV6-3 to TRBJ2-7; 9 positions match TRBD2. With 2 bases clipped from V and 0 bases from J, the junction kept 8 bases outside the gene matches. The CDR3 runs to 17 residues. Germline V lookup: CDR1 MNHEY, CDR2 SVGEGT. CDR3 region: CASSYPALAGSSYEQYF. CDR3 bases: TGTGCCAGCAGTTACCCAGCGCTAGCGGGAAGCTCCTACGAGCAGTACTTC.

This clonotype was found many times. The chain is built from TRBV7-9 and TRBJ1-2, with TRBD1 as a possible D gene (6 bases). Germline assignment: CDR1 SEHNR and CDR2 FQNEAQ (reference sequence). CDR3 length: 13 residues. Trimming took off 6 bases at V and 2 bases at J, with 10 bases between the two ends. The CDR3 sequence: CASRTDRNYGYTF. The CDR3 region has the DNA TGTGCCAGCAGGACCGACAGGAACTATGGCTACACCTTC.

This clonotype has ten or more counts. The chain recombines TRBV7-2 with TRBJ2-3; a weak D match, TRBD2 (6 bases). V was shortened by 2 bases and J by 2 bases, with 14 bases between the two germline ends. Per germline, CDR1 SGHTA and CDR2 FQGNSA. The CDR3 spans 16 residues. The CDR3 DNA sequence: TGTGCCAGCAGCTTAAGGGAGTGGGACTCCACAGATACGCAGTATTTT. Its protein is CASSLREWDSTDTQYF.

On this clonotype itself: A junction end diverges from the germline sequence, so it may reflect a read error. The chain uses TRBV3-1 and TRBJ2-2, with a weak D call TRBD2 (5 bases). CDR1 is LGHDT and CDR2 is YNNKEL in the germline V gene (reference sequence). This CDR3 spans 16 amino acids. CDR3 sequence reads: CASTQARTGNTGELFF. In DNA, the CDR3 is TGTGCCAGCACCCAAGCTAGGACTGGGAACACCGGGGAGCTGTTTTTT.

This clonotype was observed a few times. This chain connects TRBV5-1 to TRBJ1-2, with a tentative D call TRBD1 (5 bases). The germline V gene has CDR1 SGHRS and CDR2 YFSETQ. V shed 0 bases and J shed 6 bases, with 9 bases lying between them. The CDR3 sequence is 13 residues long. The CDR3, as DNA: TGCGCCAGCAGCTTGGTCGGAGGGGATGGCTACACCTTC. This codes for CASSLVGGDGYTF.

This clonotype was counted many times. The chain uses TRBV2 and TRBJ2-3; no firm D call. The length of the CDR3 is 12 residues. The V end lost 7 bases, the J end lost 2 bases, and 7 bases lay between the germline ends. The germline V gene has CDR1 SNHLY and CDR2 FYNNEI. CDR3 amino acids: CASTGHTDTQYF. CDR3 in DNA: TGTGCCAGCACGGGTCACACAGATACGCAGTATTTT.

The V and J genes are TRBV29-1 and TRBJ2-2; D is unclear. V lost 3 bases and J 3 bases, leaving 5 bases between the germline ends. Germline CDR1 and CDR2: SQVTM and ANQGSEA. This CDR3 is 12 amino acids long. CDR3 sequence reads: CSVEWHTGELFF. CDR3 nucleotide sequence: TGCAGCGTTGAGTGGCACACCGGGGAGCTGTTTTTT.

This chain uses TRBV5-4 with TRBJ2-3; the D gene is possibly TRBD2 (5 bases). In germline, CDR1 is SGHNT, CDR2 YYREEE (reference sequence). This CDR3 contains 15 residues. The V and J ends lost 2 bases and 1 base respectively, with 11 bases between them. CDR3 protein: CASSFGVFGTDTQYF. CDR3 DNA sequence: TGTGCCAGCAGCTTCGGGGTATTTGGCACAGATACGCAGTATTTT.

The chain is built from TRBV19 and TRBJ1-5; a weak D match, TRBD1 (5 bases). CDR3 length: 15 amino acids. Trimming left V 6 bases short and J 7 bases short, with 19 bases between. Germline V gives CDR1 LNHDA, CDR2 SQIVND (reference sequence). This chain's CDR3 is CASRWAGRPGQPQHF. The CDR3 bases are TGTGCCAGTAGATGGGCAGGGAGGCCGGGCCAGCCCCAGCATTTT.

There are many counts of this clonotype. The rearrangement uses TRBV28 and TRBJ1-5; weak D call: TRBD1 (5 bases). From germline, CDR1 is MDHEN and CDR2 SYDVKM. Trimming cost V 1 base and J 7 bases, with 8 bases left between them. The CDR3 has 13 residues. The CDR3 DNA follows: TGTGCCAGCAGTTTATTCTGGGGCCAGCCCCAGCATTTT. Translated, it gives CASSLFWGQPQHF.

This clonotype has at least ten counts. The chain combines TRBV11-2 with TRBJ1-2; no clear D gene. V lost 1 base to trimming and J lost 1 base, with 19 bases between them. Germline assignment: CDR1 SGHAT and CDR2 FQNNGV. CDR3 length: 18 amino acids. CDR3 nucleotide sequence: TGTGCCAGCAGCTTAGTAAGGTCTAGTGCCCTTGATAACTATGGCTACACCTTC. Translation: CASSLVRSSALDNYGYTF.

This clonotype showed up many times. This chain connects TRBV7-3 to TRBJ2-3; D is uncertain. The CDR3 has 13 amino acids. The germline V gene has CDR1 SGHTA and CDR2 FQGTGA. The ends were cut back, 5 bases at V and 6 bases at J, with 12 bases in the middle. For the CDR3, the DNA is TGTGCCAGCAGCCCACGCCCCGGGGATACGCAGTATTTT. Translation: CASSPRPGDTQYF.

V and J are TRBV19 and TRBJ1-2; D perhaps matches TRBD1 (6 bases). V was shortened by 5 bases and J by 4 bases, with 20 bases between the two germline ends. CDR1 is LNHDA, CDR2 SQIVND, per germline (reference sequence). The CDR3 runs 16 residues. The CDR3 loop reads CASSSAGGRTTYGYTF. CDR3 DNA: TGTGCCAGTAGTTCGGCCGGGGGCCGAACCACCTATGGCTACACCTTC.

This clonotype was counted many times. The chain links TRBV30 to TRBJ1-1; D gene uncertain. In germline, CDR1 is GTSNPN, CDR2 SVGIG (reference sequence). The CDR3 loop spans 13 amino acids. V was pared by 0 bases and J by 4 bases, with 9 bases between. CDR3 residues: CAWSVLLSTEAFF. Here the CDR3 DNA reads TGTGCCTGGAGTGTACTTCTGAGCACTGAAGCTTTCTTT.

This clonotype was seen at least ten times. The CDR3 DNA follows: TGTGCCAGCAGTCCATGGACTAGCGGGTTGGTCCACAATGAGCAGTTCTTC. This sequence encodes CASSPWTSGLVHNEQFF. The chain couples TRBV28 to TRBJ2-1, with 11 bases that match TRBD2. The ends lost 5 bases at V and 5 bases at J; junction bases unmatched: 11. CDR1 MDHEN and CDR2 SYDVKM come from the germline V gene. CDR3 length equals 17 residues.